The text below deals with one T cell receptor (beta chain). These data are taken from a study of blood T cells in healthy people across ages. Germline V gene lookup returns CDR1 LGHDT and CDR2 YNNKEL (reference sequence). The CDR3 extends over 21 amino acids. Unmatched junction bases numbered 25, after V lost 2 bases and J lost 8 bases. Using a J-beta primer mix together with a sample-barcoded 5' primer, a second PCR was run for roughly 6 to 12 cycles. In TCRdb, the 5' RACE reads were re-called with MiXCR into one record per CDR3 protein. Of about 1.6 million distinct CDR3 sequences listed, about 35% are singletons.

The chain is built from TRBV3-1 and TRBJ2-1, with TRBD1 identical over 9 bases. This clonotype was sampled from a woman aged 30 to 39 in good health. Sequencing was carried out using blood. As DNA, the CDR3 is TGTGCCAGCAGCCAAAGACAGGGGGATTTGAGTGGGGGGGTGGCTGTGGATGAGCAGTTCTTC. This translates into CASSQRQGDLSGGVAVDEQFF.